The 28 T cell receptor beta chains in this list originate from one sample, sequenced in a study of OX40 agonist ivuxolimab in advanced cancers. The data were produced by immunoSEQ multiplex PCR, yet TCRdb's version contains in-frame clones alone and is incomplete. This repertoire shows under 70,000 clones, roughly 84% found once; its top ten account for around 2%. Sequences were derived from CD4+ or CD8+ T cells sorted from blood, sampled in a trial of the OX40 agonist ivuxolimab. These receptors all stem from an adult with an advanced solid tumor such as melanoma, head and neck, liver or kidney cancer.

The J gene is TRBJ1-1, the V gene TRBV9; 8 bases fit TRBD1. The length of the CDR3 is 17 residues. Trimming removed 3 bases from V and 4 bases from J; junction bases left unmatched: 14. Germline assignment: CDR1 SGDLS and CDR2 YYNGEE. The CDR3 bases are TGTGCCAGCAGCGCAACCCTCCAGGGGGCAGGGAGCACTGAAGCTTTCTTT. Its protein product is CASSATLQGAGSTEAFF. The full variable domain, in which reference TRBV9 and TRBJ1-1 provide the parts outside the CDR3, is DSGVTQTPKHLITATGQRVTLRCSPRSGDLSVYWYQQSLDQGLQFLIQYYNGEERAKGNILERFSAQQFPDLHSELNLSSLELGDSALYFCASSATLQGAGSTEAFFGQGTRLTVV.

This chain uses TRBV19 with TRBJ2-3, with 7 bases aligning to TRBD1. V lost 3 bases, J lost 2 bases, and 14 bases stayed unmatched. This CDR3 spans 18 amino acids. Germline CDR1 LNHDA, CDR2 SQIVND (reference sequence). The CDR3 DNA reads as TGTGCCAGTAGTATTCGGCCTGGGACAGTCCTAGCCACAGATACGCAGTATTTT. Translation gives CASSIRPGTVLATDTQYF.

The V and J genes are TRBV5-5 and TRBJ1-2, with 8 bases identical to TRBD1. Trimming removed 0 bases from V and 0 bases from J; junction bases left unmatched: 10. The CDR3 loop spans 18 amino acids. The germline V gene encodes CDR1 SGHKS and CDR2 YYEKEE (reference sequence). The CDR3 is CASSLAPGQGGTNYGYTF. The CDR3 DNA follows: TGTGCCAGCAGCTTGGCCCCTGGACAGGGTGGAACTAACTATGGCTACACCTTC.

The chain employs TRBV9 and TRBJ1-4, with 8 bases that match TRBD1. CDR1 and CDR2 from the germline V gene are SGDLS and YYNGEE. V lost 0 bases, J lost 5 bases, and 3 bases stayed unmatched. The CDR3 contains 15 residues. The CDR3 reads CASSVEAGGNEKLFF. The DNA of the CDR3 is TGTGCCAGCAGCGTAGAAGCAGGGGGCAATGAAAAACTGTTTTTT.

CDR3 sequence reads: CASSPGGRDSPLHF. The CDR3, as DNA: TGTGCCAGCAGCCCAGGGGGCAGAGATTCACCCCTCCACTTT. The chain is built from TRBV5-4 and TRBJ1-6; the match to TRBD1 covers 8 bases. Germline V lookup: CDR1 SGHNT, CDR2 YYREEE (reference sequence). The CDR3 spans 14 residues. With 4 bases clipped from V and 8 bases from J, the junction kept 5 bases outside the gene matches.

J is TRBJ1-1 and V is TRBV7-2; D is undetermined. CDR3 size: 13 residues. The germline V gene encodes CDR1 SGHTA and CDR2 FQGNSA. Trimming took off 1 base at V and 8 bases at J, with 11 bases between the two ends. In DNA form, the CDR3 reads TGTGCCAGCAGCTTAGTTTCCAAATGGGAAGCTTTCTTT. Protein product: CASSLVSKWEAFF.

The V gene is TRBV2, the J gene TRBJ2-1; D is undetermined. V was cut by 2 bases and J by 6 bases, with 8 bases left in between. The CDR3 loop spans 13 amino acids. Germline V gives CDR1 SNHLY, CDR2 FYNNEI. The DNA for the CDR3 is TGTGCCAGCAGTGAACGGCCGATCAATGAGCAGTTCTTC. This translates into CASSERPINEQFF.

The V and J genes are TRBV19 and TRBJ2-2; D might be TRBD2 (6 bases). Trimming removed 5 bases from V and 5 bases from J, with 15 bases in between. From germline, CDR1 is LNHDA and CDR2 SQIVND (reference sequence). The CDR3 has 15 residues. CDR3 region: CASSSRAGRTGELFF. Here the CDR3 DNA reads TGTGCCAGTAGTTCACGGGCGGGGAGGACCGGGGAGCTGTTTTTT.

The V gene is TRBV10-3, the J gene TRBJ1-2; 7 bases match TRBD1. J was trimmed by 6 bases and V by 0 bases; bases with no gene match: 13. In germline, CDR1 is ENHRY, CDR2 SYGVKD. The CDR3 is made up of 17 amino acids. CDR3 in DNA: TGTGCCATCAGTGAGTCTCTTGGATTGGAGGGGGCGAATGGCTACACCTTC. As protein: CAISESLGLEGANGYTF.

The rearrangement uses TRBV5-4 and TRBJ2-1, with TRBD2 matching 7 bases. The V segment lost 2 bases and the J segment 3 bases; nucleotides outside the gene matches: 8. Germline V gives CDR1 SGHNT, CDR2 YYREEE (reference sequence). The CDR3 runs to 16 residues. The CDR3 loop is CASSLYVLANYNEQFF. For the CDR3, the DNA is TGTGCCAGCAGCTTATATGTACTAGCGAACTACAATGAGCAGTTCTTC.

This chain links TRBV9 with TRBJ2-7; weak D call: TRBD1 (6 bases). The CDR3 totals 16 residues. Between the trimmed V and J ends, which lost 2 bases and 0 bases, there was a span of 15 bases. Germline V CDR1 and CDR2: SGDLS, YYNGEE. CDR3 residues: CASSVTRGRFSYEQYF. DNA for the CDR3: TGTGCCAGCAGCGTGACCAGGGGCAGGTTCTCCTACGAGCAGTACTTC.

The table lists this clone with a few counts. The V and J genes are TRBV28 and TRBJ2-4; 7 bases align to TRBD1. V lost 8 bases, J lost 4 bases, and 5 bases stayed unmatched. CDR1 is MDHEN and CDR2 is SYDVKM in the germline V gene. There are 13 residues in the CDR3. The CDR3 here is CASEGQPKNIQYF. The CDR3 DNA reads TGTGCCAGCGAGGGACAGCCGAAAAACATTCAGTACTTC.

The V call is TRBV5-6, the J call TRBJ2-3; TRBD2 matches at 11 bases. Germline-derived CDR1 and CDR2 are SGHDT and YYEEEE. This CDR3 comprises 15 residues. V shed 2 bases, J shed 2 bases, and the junction held 1 base outside the gene matches. The DNA for the CDR3 is TGTGCCAGCAGCTTTAGCGGGGGGGTCACAGATACGCAGTATTTT. Translating it yields CASSFSGGVTDTQYF.

The genes are TRBV5-1 and TRBJ1-2, with 7 bases identical to TRBD1. Germline assignment: CDR1 SGHRS and CDR2 YFSETQ. Trimming removed 4 bases from V and 3 bases from J; junction bases left unmatched: 6. CDR3 size: 14 residues. CDR3 amino acids: CASSPRGSDYGYTF. As DNA, the CDR3 is TGCGCCAGCAGCCCCAGGGGGTCCGACTATGGCTACACCTTC.

This rearrangement joins TRBV30 to TRBJ1-1, with a possible D match to TRBD1 (6 bases). Looked up from germline, CDR1 is GTSNPN and CDR2 is SVGIG (reference sequence). The CDR3 is 16 residues long. The V gene lost 0 bases and the J gene lost 4 bases, with 18 bases spanning the gap. The CDR3, as DNA: TGTGCCTGGAGTGTTGCATCGCAGGGGATCGGCACTGAAGCTTTCTTT. Its translation: CAWSVASQGIGTEAFF.

The V and J genes are TRBV5-1 and TRBJ2-5; D unresolved. The CDR3 sequence is 14 residues long. The V and J ends lost 4 bases and 0 bases respectively, with 10 bases between them. Germline V gene sequence: CDR1 SGHRS, CDR2 YFSETQ. The CDR3 DNA follows: TGCGCCAGCAGCGCGGCGGTGTACCAAGAGACCCAGTACTTC. Translated: CASSAAVYQETQYF.

The V call is TRBV27, the J call TRBJ1-5, with D uncertain. Germline lookup yields CDR1 MNHEY and CDR2 SMNVEV (reference sequence). V was trimmed by 6 bases and J by 6 bases, leaving 9 bases between them. The CDR3 totals 12 residues. The CDR3 nucleotides are TGTGCCAGCAGCCATGACGGTCAGCCCCAGCATTTT. This gives the protein CASSHDGQPQHF.

V usage is TRBV28 and J usage is TRBJ1-2; D gene ambiguous. CDR1 is MDHEN and CDR2 is SYDVKM in the germline V gene. Trimming cost V 6 bases and J 0 bases, with 8 bases left between them. The CDR3 is 13 amino acids. The CDR3 DNA is TGTGCCAGCAGCAGCTACTCTAACTATGGCTACACCTTC. It is translated as CASSSYSNYGYTF.

V usage is TRBV29-1 and J usage is TRBJ2-1; D might be TRBD1 (6 bases). This CDR3 comprises 10 residues. Germline values: CDR1 SQVTM, CDR2 ANQGSEA. Deletions cut 2 bases from V and 10 bases from J, with 6 bases between. DNA of the CDR3: TGCAGCGTTGAAACAGGGGAGCAGTTCTTC. Encoded protein: CSVETGEQFF.

The chain is built from TRBV7-3 and TRBJ1-2; 9 nucleotides line up with TRBD1. V was pared by 0 bases and J by 8 bases, with 10 bases of the junction left unmatched. Germline-derived CDR1 and CDR2 are SGHTA and FQGTGA. CDR3 length: 16 amino acids. DNA of the CDR3: TGTGCCAGCAGCTTAACCGCCGGGACAGGGTTTAGGGGCTACACCTTC. This translates into CASSLTAGTGFRGYTF.

This sequence joins TRBV15 and TRBJ2-7, with 9 nucleotides matching TRBD1. Germline V gene sequence: CDR1 LNHNV, CDR2 YYDKDF (reference sequence). V shed 0 bases, J shed 6 bases, and the junction held 12 bases outside the gene matches. The CDR3 consists of 17 residues. The CDR3 nucleotides are TGTGCCACCAGCAGAGATCCGTTACAGGGGGCGGCGGTCGAGCAGTACTTC. It translates to CATSRDPLQGAAVEQYF.

The V call is TRBV11-2, the J call TRBJ2-1; TRBD2 might be the D (5 bases). Germline lookup yields CDR1 SGHAT and CDR2 FQNNGV. The V gene lost 1 base and the J gene lost 8 bases, with 9 bases spanning the gap. CDR3 length equals 13 residues. CDR3 sequence: CASSLALRDEQFF. CDR3 sequence (DNA): TGTGCCAGCAGCTTAGCATTGCGGGATGAGCAGTTCTTC.

The J gene is TRBJ1-5, the V gene TRBV30, with D tentatively TRBD1 (5 bases). The V end lost 0 bases, the J end lost 2 bases, and 17 bases lay between the germline ends. In germline, CDR1 is GTSNPN, CDR2 SVGIG (reference sequence). The CDR3 totals 17 residues. The CDR3 region is CAWSVGDAFRRNQPQHF. The CDR3 DNA reads TGTGCCTGGAGTGTAGGGGACGCCTTTCGGCGCAATCAGCCCCAGCATTTT.

The J gene is TRBJ2-6, the V gene TRBV28; no reliable D call. V lost 2 bases to trimming and J lost 4 bases, with 3 bases between them. Germline values: CDR1 MDHEN, CDR2 SYDVKM. The length of the CDR3 is 13 residues. CDR3 DNA: TGTGCCAGCAGTTTACCCGGGGCCAACGTCCTGACTTTC. It codes for CASSLPGANVLTF.

The chain uses TRBV4-1 and TRBJ1-4, with D perhaps TRBD1 (5 bases). The ends were cut back, 0 bases at V and 8 bases at J, with 10 bases in the middle. This CDR3 contains 14 residues. Germline CDR1 MGHRA, CDR2 YSYEKL. For the CDR3, the DNA is TGCGCCAGCAGCCAAGATGAGGGGAGGGAAAAACTGTTTTTT. Its translation: CASSQDEGREKLFF.

The chain joins TRBV5-1 to TRBJ2-7; 8 positions match TRBD2. J lost 8 bases, V lost 1 base, and 5 bases had no gene match. Germline CDR1 and CDR2: SGHRS and YFSETQ. This CDR3 is 13 amino acids long. The CDR3 nucleotides read TGCGCCAGCAGCTTGTCAGAGCGGGAGAAGCAGTACTTC. This codes for CASSLSEREKQYF.

This chain connects TRBV7-9 to TRBJ1-5; D unresolved. Germline V CDR1 and CDR2: SEHNR, FQNEAQ (reference sequence). Trimming shortened V by 5 bases and J by 8 bases, and 10 bases separated the two germline ends. The CDR3 spans 12 residues. CDR3 nucleotide sequence: TGTGCCAGCAGCCCAAATAACAAGCCCCAGCATTTT. This codes for CASSPNNKPQHF.

This sequence joins TRBV28 and TRBJ1-1; D remains unclear. The CDR3 sequence is 11 residues long. V lost 3 bases and J lost 7, with 6 bases in between. Germline lookup yields CDR1 MDHEN and CDR2 SYDVKM. CDR3 amino acids: CASSFNDEAFF. CDR3 sequence (DNA): TGTGCCAGCAGTTTCAATGATGAAGCTTTCTTT.